The following is a TCR beta chain sequence with its context. The target antigen is unknown. This record belongs to a study of shared clonotypes between healthy human individuals. The overall study: The plates for each donor numbered three CD4 naive, three CD4 memory, two CD8 naive and one CD8 memory.

Profiled with immunoSEQ multiplex PCR; TCRdb holds only in-frame clones, not every one. The sample includes 2 million to 3 million clones, just over 90% of them seen just once. V was pared by 0 bases and J by 5 bases, with 17 bases between. From germline, CDR1 is SGHRS and CDR2 YFSETQ. The CDR3 sequence is 16 residues long. Study outcomes and limitations: With few donors, the genetic and exposure-history diversity represented was limited.

The source of this sequence is a man younger than 30 in good health. The chain joins TRBV5-1 to TRBJ2-5; D may be TRBD2 (6 bases). Material: naive CD4+ T cells sorted from blood. Subset in this sample: CD45RA+ positively selected. CDR3 sequence: CASSLERGLLPETQYF. The CDR3 bases are TGCGCCAGCAGCTTGGAAAGGGGACTCCTCCCGGAGACCCAGTACTTC.